The clone carrying this T cell receptor beta chain was recorded only once. CDR3 length equals 13 residues. V gave up 5 bases and J gave up 7 bases, with 16 bases separating them. The germline V gene has CDR1 SGHRS and CDR2 YFSETQ. These data originate in a study of metastatic and nonmetastatic thyroid tumors. TCRdb reanalyzed the PCR reads with MiXCR. The sample yields over 9,000 clones, roughly 30% seen once. Every patient underwent thyroid surgery untreated. This clonotype originated in a male donor with papillary thyroid cancer or a benign thyroid nodule (not recorded which). Some clones in this sample may be carry-over from other donors' samples. The specimen was adjacent normal tissue. The gene calls are TRBV5-1 and TRBJ2-7; possibly TRBD1 for D (6 bases). The CDR3 DNA reads as TGCGCCAGCAGTTTAAGGATTCAGGGGGAGCAGTACTTC. Protein sequence: CASSLRIQGEQYF.